This T cell receptor beta chain was observed in a study of monozygotic twins with inflammatory bowel disease. Findings and limits, study-wide: What may have added variability to patient repertoires is that immunosuppressive treatments differed. Possibly because of limited power, concordant and discordant twins showed no difference in repertoire similarity.

To note about this clonotype: As yet, its antigen is unknown.

TCRdb re-called the 5' RACE reads, yielding one record per CDR3 amino acid sequence without DNA. This sample's table reports approximately 400,000 distinct CDR3 sequences. This CDR3 is built from 16 residues. Per germline, CDR1 LNHDA and CDR2 SQIVND (reference sequence). The chain has TRBV19 and TRBJ1-5. This clonotype was obtained from a human donor with ulcerative colitis or Crohn's disease, or a healthy co-twin of an affected twin (not recorded which). Sequenced sample: blood. The CDR3 sequence: CASSKTEKPSNQPQHF. The variable domain in full, with the rest retrieved from reference TRBV19 and TRBJ1-5, is DGGITQSPKYLFRKEGQNVTLSCEQNLNHDAMYWYRQDPGQGLRLIYYSQIVNDFQKGDIAEGYSVSREKKESFPLTVTSAQKNPTAFYLCASSKTEKPSNQPQHFGDGTRLSIL.